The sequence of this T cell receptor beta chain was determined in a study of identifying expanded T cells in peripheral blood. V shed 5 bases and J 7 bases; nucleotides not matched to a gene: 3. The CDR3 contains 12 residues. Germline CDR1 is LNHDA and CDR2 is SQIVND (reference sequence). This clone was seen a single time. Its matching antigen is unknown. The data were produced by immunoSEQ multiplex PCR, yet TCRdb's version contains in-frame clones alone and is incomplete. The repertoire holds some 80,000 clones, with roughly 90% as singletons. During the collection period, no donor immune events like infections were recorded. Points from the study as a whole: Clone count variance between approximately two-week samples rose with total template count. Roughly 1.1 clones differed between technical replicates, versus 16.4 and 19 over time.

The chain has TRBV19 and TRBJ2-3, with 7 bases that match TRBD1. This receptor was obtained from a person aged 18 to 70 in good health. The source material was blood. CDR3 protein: CASSVQGNTQYF. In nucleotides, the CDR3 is TGTGCCAGTAGTGTACAGGGGAATACGCAGTATTTT.